The 15 T cell receptor beta chains below come from one sample, sequenced in a study of T cells in Graves' hyperthyroidism and ophthalmopathy. TCR beta CDR3 region amplification was performed from RNA transcripts. The study used the HTBI primer set for a first-round RT-PCR of the TCR CDR3. One entry per CDR3 protein, called by TCRdb with MiXCR from the multiplex PCR reads. This sample has some 600,000 distinct CDR3 sequences, with about 15% found just once. The sequencing input was blood. The receptors originated from a woman in her twenties or thirties with Graves' hyperthyroidism that later progressed to Graves' ophthalmopathy.

This chain links TRBV18 with TRBJ1-5, with a possible D match to TRBD1 (6 bases). CDR1 and CDR2 from the germline V gene are KGHSH and LQKENI. The CDR3 extends over 15 amino acids. Trimming removed 0 bases from V and 5 bases from J, with 11 bases in between. CDR3 sequence reads: CASSPPGGADQPQHF. In nucleotides, the CDR3 is TGTGCCAGCTCACCACCGGGGGGGGCCGATCAGCCCCAGCATTTT. The variable domain in full, completed from reference TRBV18 and TRBJ1-5, reads NAGVMQNPRHLVRRRGQEARLRCSPMKGHSHVYWYRQLPEEGLKFMVYLQKENIIDESGMPKERFSAEFPKEGPSILRIQQVVRGDSAAYFCASSPPGGADQPQHFGDGTRLSIL.

The V call is TRBV4-1, the J call TRBJ2-7; D ambiguous. The CDR3 loop spans 15 amino acids. V was cut by 1 base and J by 5 bases, with 15 bases left in between. Germline V gene lookup returns CDR1 MGHRA and CDR2 YSYEKL. The CDR3 sequence: CASSQVSYSLNEQYF. The CDR3 DNA reads as TGCGCCAGCAGCCAAGTCTCATACTCTTTAAACGAGCAGTACTTC.

The genes are TRBV7-3 and TRBJ2-1; D might be TRBD2 (6 bases). Germline V gives CDR1 SGHTA, CDR2 FQGTGA. This CDR3 region has 15 residues. V shed 6 bases and J shed 10 bases, with 22 bases lying between them. The CDR3 loop reads CASRPATGEVGEQFF. DNA of the CDR3: TGTGCCAGCAGGCCCGCGACGGGAGAGGTCGGGGAGCAGTTCTTC.

This clonotype was detected ten times or more. The V gene is TRBV9, the J gene TRBJ1-6; D gene unclear. Germline loops: CDR1 SGDLS, CDR2 YYNGEE. Deletions cut 0 bases from V and 6 bases from J, with 10 bases between. The CDR3 has 15 residues. The CDR3 DNA reads TGTGCCAGCAGCGTAGATCAGGATCGTAATTCACCCCTCCACTTT. It specifies CASSVDQDRNSPLHF. Full variable domain (remainder filled in from reference TRBV9 and TRBJ1-6): DSGVTQTPKHLITATGQRVTLRCSPRSGDLSVYWYQQSLDQGLQFLIQYYNGEERAKGNILERFSAQQFPDLHSELNLSSLELGDSALYFCASSVDQDRNSPLHFGNGTRLTVT.

This clonotype was recorded many times. The chain is built from TRBV11-3 and TRBJ2-3; D not certain. The CDR3 totals 16 residues. Germline CDR1 SGHNT, CDR2 YENEEA. V shed 1 base and J shed 0 bases, with 11 bases lying between them. CDR3 nucleotide sequence: TGTGCCAGCAGCTTAGTGGTCTCGGGCAGCACAGATACGCAGTATTTT. It codes for CASSLVVSGSTDTQYF.

This clonotype was seen ten or more times. CDR3 amino acids: CASKRLGQGKNIQYF. DNA of the CDR3: TGTGCCAGCAAGAGACTTGGACAGGGGAAAAACATTCAGTACTTC. The chain uses TRBV19 and TRBJ2-4; 9 bases are shared with TRBD1. Germline values: CDR1 LNHDA, CDR2 SQIVND (reference sequence). V gave up 9 bases and J gave up 4 bases; unmatched junction bases: 10. This CDR3 is 15 amino acids long.

This clonotype has ten or more counts. The chain carries TRBV20-1 and TRBJ2-7; no reliable D call. Germline V lookup: CDR1 DFQATT, CDR2 SNEGSKA (reference sequence). V was shortened by 4 bases and J by 2 bases, with 9 bases between the two germline ends. The CDR3 covers 12 residues. Here the CDR3 reads CSATDSPYEQYF. The DNA for the CDR3 is TGCAGTGCTACGGATTCTCCCTACGAGCAGTACTTC.

The table lists this clonotype with a count of one. A much larger clone lies one base from this, so it may be a read error. This sequence joins TRBV11-3 and TRBJ2-1, with 13 nucleotides matching TRBD2. CDR1 and CDR2 (germline): SGHNT, YENEEA. CDR3 size: 18 residues. Trimming cost V 7 bases and J 6 bases; bases outside gene matches: 15. The CDR3 coding sequence is TGTGCCAGCAACAAAATCCCGGGGACTAGCGGGAAAACCAATGAGCAGTTCTTC. This gives the protein CASNKIPGTSGKTNEQFF.

The CDR3 loop reads CASSRLAGGLSDTQYF. Here the CDR3 DNA reads TGTGCCAGCAGTCGACTAGCGGGAGGGCTATCAGATACGCAGTATTTT. V gene TRBV12-3 or TRBV12-4 combines with J gene TRBJ2-3; 14 bases line up with TRBD2. The CDR3 contains 16 residues. Losses at the gene ends were 5 bases for V and 4 bases for J; bases not matched to a gene: 5.

This chain links TRBV7-2 with TRBJ2-5, with TRBD1 identical over 8 bases. The V gene's germline CDR1 is SGHTA and CDR2 FQGNSA. Losses at the gene ends were 5 bases for V and 2 bases for J; bases not matched to a gene: 10. This CDR3 contains 16 residues. CDR3 protein: CASSAGQGGRQETQYF. CDR3 DNA sequence: TGTGCCAGCAGCGCCGGACAGGGAGGAAGACAAGAGACCCAGTACTTC.

The chain combines TRBV7-3 with TRBJ1-6; no clear D gene. The germline gives CDR1 SGHTA, CDR2 FQGTGA. The CDR3 has 13 residues. V was pared by 1 base and J by 10 bases, with 8 bases between. The DNA for the CDR3 is TGTGCCAGCAGCTTAAGTTCGCAATCACCCCTCCACTTT. Protein sequence: CASSLSSQSPLHF. Full variable domain (remainder filled in from reference TRBV7-3 and TRBJ1-6): GAGVSQTPSNKVTEKGKYVELRCDPISGHTALYWYRQSLGQGPEFLIYFQGTGAADDSGLPNDRFFAVRPEGSVSTLKIQRTERGDSAVYLCASSLSSQSPLHFGNGTRLTVT.

This clonotype was detected many times. The chain links TRBV19 to TRBJ2-2; a possible D gene is TRBD2 (5 bases). CDR1 is LNHDA and CDR2 is SQIVND in the germline V gene (reference sequence). This CDR3 is 16 amino acids long. Trimming removed 4 bases at V and 5 bases at J, with 17 bases between. DNA for the CDR3: TGTGCCAGTAGTAGTGAGGGCGGTACACCAACCGGGGAGCTGTTTTTT. Translation: CASSSEGGTPTGELFF.

The V gene is TRBV20-1, the J gene TRBJ2-1, with TRBD2 matching over 9 bases. The ends lost 0 bases at V and 4 bases at J; junction bases unmatched: 7. The CDR3 totals 16 residues. Looked up from germline, CDR1 is DFQATT and CDR2 is SNEGSKA (reference sequence). The CDR3 bases are TGCAGTGCTAGAGATGGGGCTAGCGGGACATACAATGAGCAGTTCTTC. Translating gives CSARDGASGTYNEQFF.

This sequence joins TRBV24-1 and TRBJ2-5; 7 nucleotides match TRBD2. CDR1 and CDR2 (germline): KGHDR, SFDVKD. This CDR3 comprises 15 residues. V lost 4 bases, J lost 2 bases, and 6 bases stayed unmatched. The CDR3 bases are TGTGCCACCAGTGAAAGCGGGACGTCGCAAGAGACCCAGTACTTC. Amino acid sequence: CATSESGTSQETQYF.

This clonotype appeared a few times. The chain employs TRBV6-1 and TRBJ1-5; 10 nucleotides align to TRBD1. V was clipped by 5 bases and J by 6 bases; unmatched bases: 13. CDR1 and CDR2 from the germline V gene are MNHNS and SASEGT. This CDR3 has 17 residues. This CDR3 reads CASSPKPGQGRVQPQHF. In DNA form, the CDR3 reads TGTGCCAGCAGTCCGAAACCGGGACAGGGGCGTGTTCAGCCCCAGCATTTT.